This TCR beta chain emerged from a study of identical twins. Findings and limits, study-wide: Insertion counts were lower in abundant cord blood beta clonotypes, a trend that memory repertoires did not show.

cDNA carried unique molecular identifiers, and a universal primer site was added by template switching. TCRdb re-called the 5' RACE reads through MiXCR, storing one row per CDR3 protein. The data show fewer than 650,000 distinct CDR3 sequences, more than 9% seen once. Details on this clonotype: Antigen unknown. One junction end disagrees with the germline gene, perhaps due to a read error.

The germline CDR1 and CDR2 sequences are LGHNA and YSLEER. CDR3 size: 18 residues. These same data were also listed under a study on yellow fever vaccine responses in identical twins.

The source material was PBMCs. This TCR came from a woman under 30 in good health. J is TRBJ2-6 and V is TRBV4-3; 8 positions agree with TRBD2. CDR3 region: CASSQRGGHSSEANVLTF. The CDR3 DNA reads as TGCGCCAGCAGCCAACGGGGGGGCCACTCCTCTGAGGCCAACGTCCTGACTTTC.